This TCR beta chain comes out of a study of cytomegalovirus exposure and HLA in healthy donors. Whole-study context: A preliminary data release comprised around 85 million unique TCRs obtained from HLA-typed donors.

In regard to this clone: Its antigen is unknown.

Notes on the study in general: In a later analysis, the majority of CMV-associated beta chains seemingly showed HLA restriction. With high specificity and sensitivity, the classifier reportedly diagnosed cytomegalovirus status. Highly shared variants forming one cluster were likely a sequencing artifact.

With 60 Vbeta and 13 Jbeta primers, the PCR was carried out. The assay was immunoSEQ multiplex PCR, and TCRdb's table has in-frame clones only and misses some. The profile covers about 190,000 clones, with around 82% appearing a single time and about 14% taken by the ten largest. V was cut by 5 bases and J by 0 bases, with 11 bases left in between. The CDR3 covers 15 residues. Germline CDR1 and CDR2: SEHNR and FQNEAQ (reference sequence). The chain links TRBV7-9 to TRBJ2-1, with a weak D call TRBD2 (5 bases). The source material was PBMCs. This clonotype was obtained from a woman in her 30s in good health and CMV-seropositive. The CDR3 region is CASSQAENSYNEQFF. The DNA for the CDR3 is TGTGCCAGCAGCCAAGCGGAGAACTCCTACAATGAGCAGTTCTTC.